The subject of this entry is one T cell receptor (beta chain). Its antigen is unknown. Per germline, CDR1 SEHNR and CDR2 FQNEAQ (reference sequence). The CDR3 is 15 amino acids. V was clipped by 4 bases and J by 1 base, with 13 bases between them. The data belong to a study of siplizumab effects on memory and regulatory T cells. Regarding the study as a whole: With siplizumab, cumulative frequency of CD4+ memory-derived alloreactive sequences dropped significantly. Proliferating CD4+ or CD8+ clones, roughly 75-95% of them, lacked an assignable naive or memory phenotype. With siplizumab, Treg-derived clones averaged approximately 69% of mappable alloreactive CD4+ clones, versus less than 35% in controls.

Sequencing was performed with immunoSEQ multiplex PCR; in TCRdb, only in-frame clones are kept and a portion is missing. The sample lists some 120,000 clones, about 94% seen once, with around 1.7% in the top ten. This receptor was identified in a human donor in good health. Sequencing was carried out using non-Treg CD4+ T cells sorted from blood. This sequence joins TRBV7-9 and TRBJ2-5; no clear D. The CDR3 DNA reads TGTGCCAGCAGCTGGAGCTCCCACCTCCAAGAGACCCAGTACTTC. This gives the protein CASSWSSHLQETQYF.